This entry lists 9 T cell receptor beta chains sequenced from one sample in a study of blood T cell repertoires in COVID-19. Sequenced by immunoSEQ multiplex PCR; TCRdb stores in-frame clones only, minus some. Of approximately 200,000 clones in the sample, 80% are singletons; the top ten hold 6.5% to 9%. The source material was PBMCs or T cells enriched from blood (not recorded which). These receptors were taken from a woman aged 40-49 years with acute COVID-19.

The chain is built from TRBV12-3 or TRBV12-4 and TRBJ1-2, with 8 nucleotides matching TRBD1. The CDR3 spans 13 residues. Germline trimming cut 5 bases from V and 8 bases from J; bases unmatched to any gene: 7. Here the CDR3 reads CASSGQGLQGYTF. In nucleotides, the CDR3 is TGTGCCAGCAGTGGACAGGGCTTGCAAGGCTACACCTTC.

The rearrangement joins TRBV19 to TRBJ2-3; TRBD1 agrees at 12 bases. The J segment lost 2 bases and the V segment lost 7 bases, leaving 16 bases of the junction unmatched. The CDR3 spans 19 residues. CDR1 is LNHDA, CDR2 SQIVND, per germline (reference sequence). The CDR3, as DNA: TGTGCCAGTATCGACCGGGACAGGGGGCCTAGCGGTAACACAGATACGCAGTATTTT. This encodes CASIDRDRGPSGNTDTQYF. Looking up the rest from reference TRBV19 and TRBJ2-3 gives the full variable domain: DGGITQSPKYLFRKEGQNVTLSCEQNLNHDAMYWYRQDPGQGLRLIYYSQIVNDFQKGDIAEGYSVSREKKESFPLTVTSAQKNPTAFYLCASIDRDRGPSGNTDTQYFGPGTRLTVL.

In this sample, this clone turned up once. The gene calls are TRBV7-2 and TRBJ2-7; TRBD1 is a possible D gene (7 bases). Trimming took off 2 bases at V and 8 bases at J, with 16 bases between the two ends. The CDR3 runs to 14 residues. Germline loops: CDR1 SGHTA, CDR2 FQGNSA. DNA for the CDR3: TGTGCCAGCAGCTTATCTGGCGGAGGGGGCAAGCAGTACTTC. It yields the protein CASSLSGGGGKQYF.

The rearrangement uses TRBV11-2 and TRBJ1-1, with TRBD1 identical over 8 bases. Germline CDR1 is SGHAT and CDR2 is FQNNGV. Trimming removed 2 bases from V and 5 bases from J; junction bases left unmatched: 10. The CDR3 is 16 amino acids. The CDR3 DNA reads as TGTGCCAGCAGCTTATTTCAGCCAGGGGGCCGTACTGAAGCTTTCTTT. Protein product: CASSLFQPGGRTEAFF.

The chain uses TRBV5-1 and TRBJ2-1, with 7 bases that match TRBD2. V trimming: 4 bases; J trimming: 9 bases; junction bases outside the gene matches: 19. The germline gives CDR1 SGHRS, CDR2 YFSETQ. The CDR3 has 17 residues. The CDR3 sequence is CASSRTPTSVRAIEQFF. DNA for the CDR3: TGCGCCAGCAGCCGGACCCCAACTAGCGTCCGGGCGATTGAGCAGTTCTTC.

The chain joins TRBV7-3 to TRBJ2-1, with 7 bases lining up with TRBD1. CDR3 length: 13 residues. Trimming removed 5 bases from V and 6 bases from J; junction bases left unmatched: 4. CDR1 is SGHTA, CDR2 FQGTGA, per germline. The CDR3 bases are TGTGCCAGCAGCCCGCGACAGGGCAATGAGCAGTTCTTC. Encoded protein: CASSPRQGNEQFF. Together with reference TRBV7-3 and TRBJ2-1, the CDR3 gives the full variable domain: GAGVSQTPSNKVTEKGKYVELRCDPISGHTALYWYRQSLGQGPEFLIYFQGTGAADDSGLPNDRFFAVRPEGSVSTLKIQRTERGDSAVYLCASSPRQGNEQFFGPGTRLTVL.

The chain couples TRBV24-1 to TRBJ2-3; 8 bases map to TRBD1. Germline CDR1 and CDR2: KGHDR and SFDVKD. Trimming took 4 bases from V and 4 from J; bases not matched to a gene: 6. The CDR3 has 15 residues. CDR3 bases: TGTGCCACCAGTGACTCAGGACAGGGTTCAGATACGCAGTATTTT. It is translated as CATSDSGQGSDTQYF.

This sequence joins TRBV5-1 and TRBJ2-5, with D possibly matching TRBD1 (6 bases). V lost 0 bases and J lost 5, with 17 bases in between. Germline-derived CDR1 and CDR2 are SGHRS and YFSETQ. The CDR3 is 16 amino acids. In DNA form, the CDR3 reads TGCGCCAGCAGCTTGGCCAGGGGCAGAACCACCGAGACCCAGTACTTC. It yields the protein CASSLARGRTTETQYF.

This clone appeared a few times. The chain combines TRBV9 with TRBJ2-1; 8 positions match TRBD2. This CDR3 contains 16 residues. CDR1 and CDR2 (germline): SGDLS, YYNGEE. The J segment lost 6 bases and the V segment lost 3 bases, leaving 11 bases of the junction unmatched. The CDR3 protein is CASSGILLAVGNEQFF. CDR3 DNA: TGTGCCAGCAGCGGGATCTTACTAGCGGTGGGCAATGAGCAGTTCTTC.